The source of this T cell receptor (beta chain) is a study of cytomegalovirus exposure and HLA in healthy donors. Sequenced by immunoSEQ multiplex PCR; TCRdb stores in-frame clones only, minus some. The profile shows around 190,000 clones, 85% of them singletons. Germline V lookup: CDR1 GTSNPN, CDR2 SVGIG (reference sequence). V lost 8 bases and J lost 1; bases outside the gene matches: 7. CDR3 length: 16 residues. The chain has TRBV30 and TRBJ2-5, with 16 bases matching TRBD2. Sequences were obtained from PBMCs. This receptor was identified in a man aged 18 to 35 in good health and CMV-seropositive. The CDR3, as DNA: TGTGCCGGGACGGGACTAGCGGGGGGGCCCCAAGAGACCCAGTACTTC. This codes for CAGTGLAGGPQETQYF.